The rows below give T cell receptor beta chains drawn from one sample of a study of blood T cell repertoires in COVID-19. Libraries were prepared by immunoSEQ multiplex PCR; TCRdb keeps only in-frame clonotypes and omits some of them. The sample has a few hundred thousand clones; more than 85% are singletons. The specimen sequenced was PBMCs or T cells enriched from blood (not recorded which). The receptors stem from a woman aged 25 to 39 who had recovered from COVID-19. CDR3s include the opening cysteine and the closing phenylalanine or tryptophan.

j_call	cdr3_length	v_call	cdr3_aa
TRBJ2-2	17	TRBV10-3	CAISVRSGGANTGELFF
TRBJ1-4	18	TRBV10-1	CASSTAWDTRPTNEKLFF
TRBJ2-3	15	TRBV9	CASSVLRGGPDTQYF
TRBJ2-5	13	TRBV5-4	CASSLLPRETQYF
TRBJ1-2	14	TRBV11-2	CASSPAGTAYGYTF
TRBJ2-1	15	TRBV7-2	CASSPRDRGYNEQFF
TRBJ1-5	15	TRBV19	CASTLGAVNNQPQHF
TRBJ2-7	10	TRBV30	CAWGLYEQYF
TRBJ2-7	15	TRBV6-5	CASSYGTGGAYEQYF
TRBJ2-3	16	TRBV9	CASSGGLAGALDTQYF
TRBJ2-3	12	TRBV7-2	CASSVSGNTQYF
TRBJ2-7	11	TRBV6-5	CASRTGGEQYF
TRBJ1-2	13	TRBV21-1	CASSHRGSYGYTF
TRBJ2-1	14	TRBV10-3	CAISGGTEDNEQFF
TRBJ2-3	14	TRBV28	CASRGGTFTDTQYF
TRBJ1-6	15	TRBV6-5	CASSLFTLDNSPLHF
TRBJ2-1	16	TRBV19	CASSSSGTGAYNEQFF
TRBJ2-7	15	TRBV9	CASSVAAGYSYEQYF
TRBJ1-3	16	TRBV3-1/TRBV3-2	CASSQIHVGTTNTIYF
TRBJ1-1	13	TRBV5-6	CASSSSGHIEAFF
TRBJ2-7	12	TRBV9	CASSVYGNEQYF
TRBJ1-1	13	TRBV28	CASSQDRATEAFF
TRBJ1-1	13	TRBV12-3/TRBV12-4	CASSPMGRTEAFF
TRBJ1-3	17	TRBV7-2	CASSLADNLVSGNTIYF
TRBJ1-2	13	TRBV18	CASSRSEDYGYTF
TRBJ2-7	13	TRBV24-1	CATSDGSGGEQYF